This entry features one T cell receptor beta chain sequence. The data stem from a study of control samples from healthy donors and cancer patients. Repertoires were generated with immunoSEQ multiplex PCR, while TCRdb's copy carries only in-frame clones and drops some. The table has 95,000 to 130,000 clones, about 94% seen once. CDR1 LNHDA and CDR2 SQIVND come from the germline V gene (reference sequence). This CDR3 has 15 amino acids. V was pared by 4 bases and J by 3 bases, with 10 bases between. The chain combines TRBV19 with TRBJ2-6; perhaps D is TRBD1 or TRBD2 (5 bases each). The receptor's source is a man younger than 45 in good health. The sample taken for sequencing was blood. CDR3 in DNA: TGTGCCAGTAGTACCGCAGGGAGTGGGGCCAACGTCCTGACTTTC. This translates into CASSTAGSGANVLTF.